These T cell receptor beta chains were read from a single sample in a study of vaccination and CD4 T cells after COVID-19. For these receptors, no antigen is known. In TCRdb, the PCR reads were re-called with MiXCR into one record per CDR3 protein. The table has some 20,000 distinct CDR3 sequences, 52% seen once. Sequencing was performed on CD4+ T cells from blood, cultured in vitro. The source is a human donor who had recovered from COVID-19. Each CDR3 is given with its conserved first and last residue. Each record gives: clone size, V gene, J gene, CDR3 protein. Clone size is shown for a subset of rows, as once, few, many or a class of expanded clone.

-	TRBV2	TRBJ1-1	CASRRTGSGKSMNTEAFF
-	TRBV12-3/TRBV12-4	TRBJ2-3	CASERGQRTDTQYF
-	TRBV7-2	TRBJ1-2	CASSLAASSYGYTF
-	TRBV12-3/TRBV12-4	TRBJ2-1	CASSTEGSGLEGNEQFF
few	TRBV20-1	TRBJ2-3	CSATSGHRSTDTQYF
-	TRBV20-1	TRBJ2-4	CSVGGAGAKNIQYF
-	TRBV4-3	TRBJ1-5	CASSQDASNQPQHF
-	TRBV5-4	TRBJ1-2	CASSYRQGADYGYTF
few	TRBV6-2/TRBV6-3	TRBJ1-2	CASSSTGGGYGYTF
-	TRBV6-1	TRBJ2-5	CASSSIGSETQYF
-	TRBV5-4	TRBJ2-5	CASSLAAGSQETQYF
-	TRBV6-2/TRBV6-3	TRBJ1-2	CASSYRLNYGYTF
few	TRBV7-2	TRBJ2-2	CASSLGFGSNTGELFF
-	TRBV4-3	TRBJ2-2	CASSQEQGRTGELFF
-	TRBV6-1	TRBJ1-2	CASSEQSYGYTF
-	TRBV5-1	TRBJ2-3	CASSLARGTASTDTQYF
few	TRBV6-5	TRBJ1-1	CASSYPVSTEAFF
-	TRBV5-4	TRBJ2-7	CASSLSSDSYEQYF
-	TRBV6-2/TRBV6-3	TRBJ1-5	CASREDRDSNQPQHF
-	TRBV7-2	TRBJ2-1	CASSLVGLAGNEQFF
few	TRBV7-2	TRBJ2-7	CASSLEVQRSYEQYF
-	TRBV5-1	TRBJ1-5	CASSWGTDSNQPQHF
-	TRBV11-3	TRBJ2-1	CASSRRSGSSYNEQFF
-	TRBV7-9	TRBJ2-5	CASSPPGLPQETQYF
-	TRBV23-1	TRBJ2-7	CASRRQNKPGGYEQYF
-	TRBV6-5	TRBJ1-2	CASSYLAETNYGYTF
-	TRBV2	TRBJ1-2	CASREDRTYGYTF
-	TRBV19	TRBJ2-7	CASTQSRDSYEQYF
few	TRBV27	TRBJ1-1	CASSLGRPGTEAFF
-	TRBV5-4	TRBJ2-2	CASSLVFTGHTGELFF
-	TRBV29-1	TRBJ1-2	CSVSRDRDGYTF
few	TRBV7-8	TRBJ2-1	CASSLEGQGYEQFF
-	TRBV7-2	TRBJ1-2	CASSAPKNYGYTF
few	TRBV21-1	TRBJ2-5	CASSPTSGNTGGETQYF
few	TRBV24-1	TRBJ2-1	CATSDPRLAGGGYNEQFF
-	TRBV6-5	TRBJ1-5	CASSYTIGGGQPQHF
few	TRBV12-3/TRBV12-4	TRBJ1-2	CASSPQGTYGYTF
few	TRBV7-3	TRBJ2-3	CASSTSGGGTDTQYF
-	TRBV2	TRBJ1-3	CASRATGGVGNTIYF
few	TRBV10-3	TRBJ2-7	CAIGDSGLAGLSSYEQYF
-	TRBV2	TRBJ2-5	CASSTDWTYF
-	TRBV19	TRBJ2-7	CASNPGGVSYEQYF
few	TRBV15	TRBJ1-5	CATSRDKTGGNQPQHF
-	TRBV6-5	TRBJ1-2	CASSYSQGQGSSGYTF
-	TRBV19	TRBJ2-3	CASSGWTSDGTDTQYF
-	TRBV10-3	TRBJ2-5	CAISEGLGQGSRETQYF
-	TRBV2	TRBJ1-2	CASSIIGVDYGYTF
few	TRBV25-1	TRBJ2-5	CASHSQGDQETQYF
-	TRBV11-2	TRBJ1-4	CASSLISRGEKLFF
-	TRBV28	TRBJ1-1	CASSLRGTEAFF
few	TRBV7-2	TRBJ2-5	CASSLGRGGADQYF
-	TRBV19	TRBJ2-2	CASSIISPGELFF
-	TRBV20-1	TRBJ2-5	CSARGAIGETQYF
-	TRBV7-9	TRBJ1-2	CASSRGGLNYGYTF